The present T cell receptor beta chain was sequenced within a study of T-cell reconstitution after alpha-beta-depleted transplantation in children. The CDR3 covers 15 residues. Germline V gives CDR1 DFQATT, CDR2 SNEGSKA (reference sequence). The germline V and J ends were trimmed by 3 bases and 0 bases, with 15 bases remaining between them. Unique molecular identifiers were used in preparing the TCRbeta library. TCRdb ran MiXCR on the PCR reads and lists one entry per CDR3 protein. This sample carries a few hundred thousand distinct CDR3 sequences, 25% to 30% of them seen once, and the ten largest clones take just over 35%.

This TCR was recovered from a boy in the first two years of life with Wiskott-Aldrich syndrome, due to receive a stem cell transplant. The sample in question was PBMCs, obtained before TCRalphabeta/CD19-depleted stem cell transplant. The V and J genes are TRBV20-1 and TRBJ2-7; D is undetermined. The CDR3 here is CSASNPGPSSYEQYF. The DNA for the CDR3 is TGCAGTGCTAGTAACCCCGGGCCTAGCTCCTACGAGCAGTACTTC.